The 2 T cell receptor beta chains listed next were all sequenced from one sample in a study of vaccination and CD4 T cells after COVID-19. Specified treatment: approximately nine-day PBMC culture with coronavirus spike peptide pools or control peptides (ViraFEST assay). Sequencing of cultured CD4+ T cell DNA used the Oncomine TCR Beta short-read assay. TCRdb reanalysed the PCR reads using MiXCR and keeps one entry per CDR3 protein. The table has 13,000 or so distinct CDR3 sequences, 25% to 35% seen once. Their recognized antigens are unknown. Sequenced: CD4+ T cells from blood, cultured in vitro. Every receptor here comes from a human donor who had recovered from COVID-19.

This clonotype turned up a few times. The chain uses TRBV5-5 and TRBJ1-2; maybe TRBD1 (6 bases). The CDR3 is 14 residues long. Trimming took 1 base from V and 4 from J, leaving 11 bases between them. Germline values: CDR1 SGHKS, CDR2 YYEKEE (reference sequence). CDR3: CASSLRGLGYGYTF. CDR3 sequence (DNA): TGTGCCAGCAGCTTGCGGGGGCTCGGCTATGGCTACACCTTC.

The rearrangement uses TRBV25-1 and TRBJ1-1; unclear D gene. This CDR3 has 13 amino acids. Per germline, CDR1 MGHDK and CDR2 SYGVNS. V was cut by 1 base and J by 1 base, with 4 bases left in between. CDR3 DNA: TGTGCCAGCAGTGAATTTAGGAACACTGAAGCTTTCTTT. Its protein is CASSEFRNTEAFF.